The next 18 T cell receptor beta chains were all read from a single sample in a study of human T cells and chemical hapten exposure. Time point in this sample: patch test 1, 2 weeks after DPC sensitization. Treatment given: therapeutic diphenylcyclopropenone sensitization with weekly scalp DPC. MiXCR, run by TCRdb on the RACE reads, gives a single entry per CDR3 protein. This sample carries about 360,000 distinct CDR3 sequences, under 9% of them seen once, and the ten largest clones take approximately 8%. The sample here was whole blood, taken in connection with sensitization to the hapten diphenylcyclopropenone (DPC). The receptors come from a woman younger than 35 with alopecia areata. Some clones in this sample may be carry-over from other donors' samples.

This clonotype was detected only a few times. The chain is built from TRBV2 and TRBJ2-1; D is tentatively TRBD1 or TRBD2 (5 bases each). V dropped 11 bases and J dropped 4 bases, with 12 bases sitting between them. Germline V gene sequence: CDR1 SNHLY, CDR2 FYNNEI. CDR3 length: 12 residues. CDR3 loop: CAPGTDYNEQFF. In DNA form, the CDR3 reads TGTGCCCCAGGGACGGATTACAATGAGCAGTTCTTC.

This clonotype was picked up a small number of times. The chain joins TRBV5-1 to TRBJ1-5, with a weak D call TRBD1 (5 bases). This CDR3 has 14 amino acids. CDR1 SGHRS and CDR2 YFSETQ come from the germline V gene. Trimming cost V 3 bases and J 1 base, with 8 bases left between them. In nucleotides, the CDR3 is TGCGCCAGCAGCTCGGGGGTAAGCAATCAGCCCCAGCATTTT. Amino acids: CASSSGVSNQPQHF.

This clonotype turned up a few times. This chain joins TRBV4-1 and TRBJ1-5; no clear D gene. Per germline, CDR1 MGHRA and CDR2 YSYEKL. This CDR3 region has 15 residues. The V gene lost 1 base and the J gene lost 2 bases, with 9 bases spanning the gap. In DNA, the CDR3 is TGCGCCAGCAGCCAAGTTGGACGACGCAATCAGCCCCAGCATTTT. Translation gives CASSQVGRRNQPQHF.

This clonotype has a handful of counts. The chain employs TRBV20-1 and TRBJ1-2; the D gene is possibly TRBD1 (5 bases). The CDR3 is 12 amino acids. V was pared by 3 bases and J by 7 bases, with 12 bases between. CDR1 and CDR2 (germline): DFQATT, SNEGSKA (reference sequence). CDR3 loop: CSARGETGGYTF. CDR3 bases: TGCAGTGCTAGGGGGGAAACTGGTGGCTACACCTTC.

This clonotype was seen at least ten times. The rearrangement uses TRBV7-9 and TRBJ2-5, with D perhaps matching TRBD2 (5 bases). CDR1 SEHNR and CDR2 FQNEAQ come from the germline V gene (reference sequence). The ends were cut back, 5 bases at V and 2 bases at J, with 18 bases in the middle. The CDR3 consists of 16 residues. CDR3 region: CASSLPSPARQETQYF. The CDR3 nucleotides read TGTGCCAGCAGCCTACCTAGCCCCGCGAGGCAAGAGACCCAGTACTTC. The full variable domain, rest sourced from reference TRBV7-9 and TRBJ2-5, is DTGVSQNPRHKITKRGQNVTFRCDPISEHNRLYWYRQTLGQGPEFLTYFQNEAQLEKSRLLSDRFSAERPKGSFSTLEIQRTEQGDSAMYLCASSLPSPARQETQYFGPGTRLLVL.

This clonotype was recorded a few times. The V and J genes are TRBV18 and TRBJ1-5; 8 bases agree with TRBD1. Unmatched junction bases numbered 3, after V lost 1 base and J lost 1 base. Germline CDR1 and CDR2: KGHSH and LQKENI. This CDR3 spans 16 amino acids. DNA for the CDR3: TGTGCCAGCTCACCACGACAGGGGCGCAGCAATCAGCCCCAGCATTTT. It is translated as CASSPRQGRSNQPQHF.

This clonotype was seen repeatedly, ten times or more. The chain links TRBV28 to TRBJ2-2; 7 bases are shared with TRBD2. Germline V lookup: CDR1 MDHEN, CDR2 SYDVKM. The CDR3 sequence is 16 residues long. The V gene end was trimmed by 2 bases and the J gene end by 1 base; junction bases not matched to a gene: 4. DNA of the CDR3: TGTGCCAGCAGTTTACTTTCGGGGGGGAACACCGGGGAGCTGTTTTTT. Its protein is CASSLLSGGNTGELFF.

In this sample, this clonotype turned up a few times. The chain carries TRBV11-2 and TRBJ1-6, with D tentatively TRBD1 (5 bases). Germline V gives CDR1 SGHAT, CDR2 FQNNGV. This CDR3 contains 16 residues. V lost 6 bases and J 12 bases, leaving 24 bases between the germline ends. CDR3 in DNA: TGTGCCAGCAGGACCACCATGATGGGGGTTTGGGAACCCCTCCACTTT. It encodes CASRTTMMGVWEPLHF.

The rearrangement joins TRBV4-2 to TRBJ1-5, with TRBD1 as a possible D gene (6 bases). There are 16 residues in the CDR3. Trimming took 0 bases from V and 6 from J, leaving 15 bases between them. The germline V gene has CDR1 LGHNA and CDR2 YNFKEQ. CDR3 nucleotide sequence: TGTGCCAGCAGCCAAGAGGGGGCGGGGGCTGCTCAGCCCCAGCATTTT. The encoded protein is CASSQEGAGAAQPQHF.

Many counts were recorded for this clonotype. V is TRBV4-3 and J is TRBJ2-7; 14 bases line up with TRBD2. This CDR3 is built from 15 residues. CDR1 and CDR2 from the germline V gene are LGHNA and YSLEER. Unmatched junction bases numbered 2, after V lost 4 bases and J lost 3 bases. CDR3 sequence: CASSPGLAGVYEQYF. In nucleotides, the CDR3 is TGCGCCAGCAGCCCGGGACTAGCGGGGGTCTACGAGCAGTACTTC.

In its sample, this clonotype was seen a few times. The chain recombines TRBV28 with TRBJ1-1; D possibly corresponds to TRBD1 (6 bases). Trimming stripped 5 bases from V and 6 bases from J, with 16 bases between. Per germline, CDR1 MDHEN and CDR2 SYDVKM. The CDR3 covers 14 residues. The CDR3 bases are TGTGCCAGCAGTCCGCCGGAGGGGGGGCCTGAAGCTTTCTTT. Its protein product is CASSPPEGGPEAFF.

This rearrangement joins TRBV7-9 to TRBJ1-6; D is perhaps TRBD1 (5 bases). CDR1 is SEHNR and CDR2 is FQNEAQ in the germline V gene (reference sequence). Trimming shortened V by 3 bases and J by 8 bases, and 14 bases separated the two germline ends. The CDR3 length is 15 residues. CDR3 sequence (DNA): TGTGCCAGCAGCTTGACAGATACCAATTATTCACCCCTCCACTTT. This encodes CASSLTDTNYSPLHF.

The V and J genes are TRBV5-1 and TRBJ1-4, with TRBD1 matching 10 bases. V lost 3 bases and J lost 7; bases outside the gene matches: 6. The CDR3 loop spans 15 amino acids. Germline V gives CDR1 SGHRS, CDR2 YFSETQ. CDR3 sequence: CASSSTGGGVEKLFF. The CDR3 nucleotides are TGCGCCAGCAGCTCGACAGGGGGCGGCGTTGAAAAACTGTTTTTT.

This clonotype has a count of ten or more. The chain carries TRBV12-3 or TRBV12-4 and TRBJ2-7, with 7 bases aligning to TRBD2. The length of the CDR3 is 12 residues. Trimming removed 5 bases from V and 9 bases from J; junction bases left unmatched: 7. The CDR3 loop is CASSRGSHGQYF. In DNA, the CDR3 is TGTGCCAGCAGTCGCGGGAGCCACGGGCAGTACTTC.

This clonotype turned up a few times. The CDR3 loop is CASSIAGPPDTQYF. The CDR3 bases are TGTGCCAGCAGCATAGCGGGGCCCCCCGATACGCAGTATTTT. V and J are TRBV6-1 and TRBJ2-3, with 8 bases aligning to TRBD2. There are 14 residues in the CDR3. Germline V lookup: CDR1 MNHNS, CDR2 SASEGT. The V segment lost 6 bases and the J segment 6 bases; nucleotides outside the gene matches: 8.

This chain joins TRBV20-1 and TRBJ1-1, with TRBD1 matching over 7 bases. From germline, CDR1 is DFQATT and CDR2 SNEGSKA (reference sequence). There are 13 residues in the CDR3. J gave up 5 bases and V 4 bases, and 7 bases lay outside the gene matches. The CDR3 here is CSAIQGFYTEAFF. CDR3 nucleotides: TGCAGTGCTATACAGGGGTTTTATACTGAAGCTTTCTTT.

This clonotype was picked up many times. The chain links TRBV15 to TRBJ2-3; possibly TRBD2 for D (5 bases). The CDR3 totals 15 residues. V was pared by 1 base and J by 4 bases, with 12 bases between. Per germline, CDR1 LNHNV and CDR2 YYDKDF (reference sequence). Written as DNA, the CDR3 is TGTGCCACCAGCAGAGCAACGGAGAGGGCAGATACGCAGTATTTT. Translation gives CATSRATERADTQYF.

This clonotype was found a few times. The rearrangement joins TRBV6-2 or TRBV6-3 to TRBJ2-3; D might be TRBD2 (7 bases). Germline CDR1 MNHEY, CDR2 SVGEGT. This CDR3 spans 14 amino acids. V lost 7 bases and J 5 bases, leaving 16 bases between the germline ends. The DNA of the CDR3 is TGTGCCAGCACCTGGACTAGGGGGAGAGATACGCAGTATTTT. Translating gives CASTWTRGRDTQYF.